What follows are 18 T cell receptor beta chains derived from one specimen sequenced in a study of cytomegalovirus exposure and HLA in healthy donors. The primer mix had 60 Vbeta and 13 Jbeta primers. Data came from immunoSEQ multiplex PCR; TCRdb stores just in-frame clones and leaves some out. Here the sample spans fewer than 150,000 clones, about 78% being singletons. Sequencing was done on a sample of PBMCs. Receptor source: a man between 45 and 60 years old in good health and CMV-seronegative.

V usage is TRBV29-1 and J usage is TRBJ1-2; D remains unclear. V lost 0 bases and J lost 2, with 13 bases in between. CDR3 size: 15 residues. The V gene's germline CDR1 is SQVTM and CDR2 ANQGSEA. In DNA form, the CDR3 reads TGCAGCGTTGAAGATCCACGGGTCTGCAACTATGGCTACACCTTC. Residues: CSVEDPRVCNYGYTF. Using reference TRBV29-1 and TRBJ1-2 for the parts outside the CDR3, the full variable domain is SAVISQKPSRDICQRGTSLTIQCQVDSQVTMMFWYRQQPGQSLTLIATANQGSEATYESGFVIDKFPISRPNLTFSTLTVSNMSPEDSSIYLCSVEDPRVCNYGYTFGSGTRLTVV.

This chain joins TRBV19 and TRBJ2-2; TRBD2 matches 10 bases. Germline V lookup: CDR1 LNHDA, CDR2 SQIVND (reference sequence). This CDR3 region has 16 residues. J was trimmed by 6 bases and V by 1 base; bases with no gene match: 5. This CDR3 reads CASSIVGLAGAGELFF. CDR3 sequence (DNA): TGTGCCAGTAGTATAGTAGGGCTAGCGGGAGCCGGGGAGCTGTTTTTT.

The chain carries TRBV5-1 and TRBJ2-3, with a tentative D call TRBD2 (7 bases). The CDR3 extends over 15 amino acids. Germline V gives CDR1 SGHRS, CDR2 YFSETQ. Trimming removed 3 bases from V and 1 base from J, with 12 bases in between. For the CDR3, the DNA is TGCGCCAGCAGCTCCGTAGGGGGGGGCACAGATACGCAGTATTTT. Its protein is CASSSVGGGTDTQYF.

The chain joins TRBV5-1 to TRBJ2-3; possible D gene TRBD2, 6 bases. The V gene lost 4 bases and the J gene lost 2 bases, with 26 bases spanning the gap. Germline CDR1 and CDR2: SGHRS and YFSETQ. The CDR3 has 19 amino acids. The CDR3 region is CASSLRVREKAGHTDTQYF. CDR3 DNA sequence: TGCGCCAGCAGCCTTCGGGTTAGAGAAAAAGCGGGCCACACAGATACGCAGTATTTT.

DNA of the CDR3: TGTGCCAGCAGTTTCTACGTCCCGGGACAGGGTCGGGACACTGAAGCTTTCTTT. Protein: CASSFYVPGQGRDTEAFF. The chain employs TRBV27 and TRBJ1-1; 9 bases match TRBD1. This CDR3 has 18 amino acids. Losses at the gene ends were 3 bases for V and 3 bases for J; bases not matched to a gene: 14. The germline V gene encodes CDR1 MNHEY and CDR2 SMNVEV (reference sequence).

This clone was counted a single time. CDR3: CASSLTGWDQETQYF. CDR3 DNA sequence: TGTGCCAGCAGCTTAACAGGGTGGGACCAAGAGACCCAGTACTTC. The V call is TRBV11-2, the J call TRBJ2-5, with D perhaps TRBD1 (6 bases). The CDR3 covers 15 residues. V lost 2 bases, J lost 0 bases, and 10 bases lay in between. CDR1 is SGHAT, CDR2 FQNNGV, per germline.

The chain carries TRBV5-6 and TRBJ2-7; 16 bases agree with TRBD2. The V gene end was trimmed by 4 bases and the J gene end by 5 bases; junction bases not matched to a gene: 6. This CDR3 is built from 16 residues. From germline, CDR1 is SGHDT and CDR2 YYEEEE. The CDR3 loop reads CASSPGLAGGPHEQYF. DNA for the CDR3: TGTGCCAGCAGCCCGGGACTAGCGGGAGGGCCCCACGAGCAGTACTTC.

This chain joins TRBV6-6 and TRBJ1-4; 7 bases agree with TRBD1. Germline V lookup: CDR1 MNHNY, CDR2 SVGAGI (reference sequence). The CDR3 extends over 16 amino acids. Unmatched junction bases numbered 4, after V lost 0 bases and J lost 3 bases. The CDR3 reads CASSYSSGTANEKLFF. The CDR3 nucleotides read TGTGCCAGCAGTTACTCCTCCGGGACAGCTAATGAAAAACTGTTTTTT.

V is TRBV6-1 and J is TRBJ2-3, with a tentative D call TRBD2 (6 bases). Looked up from germline, CDR1 is MNHNS and CDR2 is SASEGT. The CDR3 length is 14 residues. Deletions cut 4 bases from V and 3 bases from J, with 11 bases between. The CDR3 loop reads CASSGRDPTDTQYF. For the CDR3, the DNA is TGTGCCAGCAGTGGGCGGGATCCGACAGATACGCAGTATTTT.

The CDR3 DNA follows: TGTGCCAGCAGCTCCTTGGGACTAGCGGGATACGAGCAGTACTTC. This codes for CASSSLGLAGYEQYF. The rearrangement links TRBV6-5 to TRBJ2-7; 13 nucleotides align to TRBD2. Trimming took 6 bases from V and 4 from J; bases not matched to a gene: 6. The germline gives CDR1 MNHEY, CDR2 SVGAGI. The CDR3 is made up of 15 amino acids.

The chain joins TRBV2 to TRBJ2-3; D remains ambiguous. Germline V gene lookup returns CDR1 SNHLY and CDR2 FYNNEI. The CDR3 runs 13 residues. Between the trimmed V and J ends, which lost 5 bases and 2 bases, there was a span of 8 bases. The CDR3 here is CASSTDSTDTQYF. The CDR3 DNA reads TGTGCCAGCAGTACCGACTCCACAGATACGCAGTATTTT.

The V gene is TRBV28, the J gene TRBJ1-5; a possible D gene is TRBD1 (6 bases). CDR1 is MDHEN, CDR2 SYDVKM, per germline. The CDR3 extends over 16 amino acids. V was trimmed by 5 bases and J by 6 bases, leaving 20 bases between them. CDR3 DNA: TGTGCCAGCAGTATTAACTCCAGGACAGTTGCTCAGCCCCAGCATTTT. Translated: CASSINSRTVAQPQHF.

The CDR3 here is CASSPAVSRVEKLFF. Here the CDR3 DNA reads TGTGCCAGCTCACCGGCGGTTTCTCGGGTTGAAAAACTGTTTTTT. V usage is TRBV18 and J usage is TRBJ1-4; D is uncertain. V lost 3 bases and J lost 7, with 15 bases in between. The germline V gene has CDR1 KGHSH and CDR2 LQKENI. The CDR3 totals 15 residues.

This sequence joins TRBV5-4 and TRBJ2-7; TRBD2 matches 13 bases. After removal of 2 bases from V and 4 bases from J, the junction contained 3 bases not matched to a gene. This CDR3 has 15 residues. Germline V lookup: CDR1 SGHNT, CDR2 YYREEE (reference sequence). For the CDR3, the DNA is TGTGCCAGCAGCTTCGGACTAGCGGGGGTTTACGAGCAGTACTTC. Translation: CASSFGLAGVYEQYF.

The chain combines TRBV4-1 with TRBJ2-3; a possible D gene is TRBD2 (6 bases). This CDR3 is 16 amino acids long. Germline CDR1 is MGHRA and CDR2 is YSYEKL. The germline V and J ends were trimmed by 0 bases and 0 bases, with 10 bases remaining between them. CDR3 in DNA: TGCGCCAGCAGCCAAGATGGAGCGGGCAGCACAGATACGCAGTATTTT. It yields the protein CASSQDGAGSTDTQYF.

In this sample, this clone turned up once. The genes are TRBV7-2 and TRBJ2-1, with 8 bases matching TRBD1. The germline CDR1 and CDR2 sequences are SGHTA and FQGNSA. The CDR3 is made up of 11 amino acids. V was pared by 4 bases and J by 12 bases, with 2 bases of the junction left unmatched. CDR3 sequence (DNA): TGTGCCAGCAGCTCCGGGACAGGGCAGTTCTTC. It encodes CASSSGTGQFF.

The sample holds a few counts of this clone. V is TRBV5-8 and J is TRBJ1-2; the D is unclear. The germline V gene has CDR1 SGHTS and CDR2 YDEGEE. Trimming cost V 4 bases and J 1 base, with 14 bases left between them. This CDR3 contains 15 residues. The CDR3 region is CASSPRTGINYGYTF. CDR3 DNA sequence: TGTGCCAGCAGCCCAAGGACGGGGATTAACTATGGCTACACCTTC.

V and J are TRBV28 and TRBJ1-1; perhaps TRBD1 as D (5 bases). The CDR3 covers 16 residues. V gave up 1 base and J gave up 6 bases, with 18 bases separating them. Germline V gene lookup returns CDR1 MDHEN and CDR2 SYDVKM. DNA for the CDR3: TGTGCCAGCAGTTTATTAACGGCAGGGAGGATGGCTGAAGCTTTCTTT. Translated: CASSLLTAGRMAEAFF.